Listed below are T cell receptor beta chains from one sample, sequenced in a study of regulatory T cells in long-lasting Graves disease. MiXCR, run by TCRdb on the multiplex PCR reads, gives a single entry per CDR3 protein. The table shows over 500,000 distinct CDR3 sequences, with under 20% occurring only once. The sample was also reused in another study, on T cells in Graves' hyperthyroidism and ophthalmopathy.

Sequenced here: peripheral blood mononuclear cells (PBMCs), sampled at new diagnosis, from a patient treated with antithyroid drugs. The source is a young woman with Graves disease. Both conserved end residues are part of each CDR3.

V gene,J gene,CDR3 protein
TRBV3-1,TRBJ1-1,CASSKTGYNTEAFF
TRBV6-1,TRBJ1-2,CASSEALGFWSYGYTF
TRBV29-1,TRBJ1-2,CSGGDGRGYTF
TRBV3-1,TRBJ2-2,CASSPPAVHTGELFF
TRBV11-2,TRBJ2-4,CASSLNPQNIQYF
TRBV28,TRBJ1-4,CAGGTEEEKLFF
TRBV28,TRBJ2-7,CASSRAGTGHEQYF
TRBV20-1,TRBJ2-5,CSANRAGLQETQYF
TRBV20-1,TRBJ2-1,CSALTSSYNEQFF
TRBV28,TRBJ2-7,CASSLGDAYEQYF
TRBV19,TRBJ2-7,CASKRLAGGPGEQYF
TRBV7-2,TRBJ1-5,CASSLLSLQPQHF
TRBV30,TRBJ2-7,CAWSVGDLSSEYF
TRBV24-1,TRBJ2-2,CATSDLPTGASNTGELFF
TRBV18,TRBJ2-7,CASSGTGGNSEQYF
TRBV10-3,TRBJ1-1,CAISEWSTEAFF
TRBV11-2,TRBJ1-6,CAGSLEGGSSYNSPLHF
TRBV28,TRBJ1-3,CASRPHRVWTGNTIYF
TRBV28,TRBJ2-7,CASRGTARAYEQYF
TRBV28,TRBJ1-6,CASSPGQHNSPLHF
TRBV9,TRBJ2-1,CASSVGATSGDEQFF
TRBV11-2,TRBJ2-7,CASSFSGDEQYF
TRBV2,TRBJ1-5,CASSVVGNQPQHF
TRBV7-9,TRBJ1-5,CASSSTKFDQPQHF
TRBV7-3,TRBJ2-3,CASSFRLGRTTDTQYF
TRBV10-1,TRBJ2-2,CASGGTGADGELFF
TRBV7-6,TRBJ1-2,CASSLGGGANYGYTF
TRBV4-2,TRBJ2-7,CASSLRQSPDEQYF
TRBV18,TRBJ2-7,CASSPPRGVSYEQYF
TRBV7-9,TRBJ1-3,CASSILGDGNTIYF
TRBV2,TRBJ1-5,CASSRDRAYSNQPQHF
TRBV4-2,TRBJ2-7,CASSQVRGKGEQYF
TRBV20-1,TRBJ2-3,CSAIRLAGVGTDTQYF
TRBV30,TRBJ2-3,CAWDRIGDTQYF
TRBV27,TRBJ1-5,CASRRTGQPQHF
TRBV2,TRBJ2-7,CATLPGQGAEQYF
TRBV29-1,TRBJ2-7,CSVVDGSYEQYF
TRBV5-5,TRBJ1-2,CASTVTGGAFGYTF
TRBV7-9,TRBJ2-5,CASSLGTSGDQETQYF
TRBV18,TRBJ2-7,CASSPGATAAYEQYF
TRBV27,TRBJ2-5,CASRGGWRETQYF